This T cell receptor (beta chain) was found in a study of memory CD4+ T cells and cytomegalovirus serostatus. The study, taken as a whole, reports: CMV serostatus prediction reached median AUC approximately 0.95, or 0.91 with US-trained model. The CMV-associated TCR signature appears largely within the CD4+ memory repertoire.

Single viable CD3+CD4+CD8-CD45RO+ cells were sorted as the memory CD4+ T cells. Under the authors' procedure: After removing out-of-frame reads, 2 million to 2.5 million distinct TCRbeta sequences remained. The method was immunoSEQ multiplex PCR; TCRdb's version includes in-frame clones alone and lacks a portion of them. V and J calls plus clone size are reproduced from that table; the DNA served to infer D and trimming. The table lists about 64,000 clones, approximately 77% of them singletons. On this clone itself: The antigen remains unidentified.

The CDR3 runs 16 residues. Germline-derived CDR1 and CDR2 are MNHEY and SMNVEV (reference sequence). The V end lost 6 bases, the J end lost 5 bases, and 21 bases lay between the germline ends. The chain uses TRBV27 and TRBJ2-3, with D possibly called TRBD1 or TRBD2 (6 bases each). Sequencing used memory CD4+ T cells from blood. This TCR was sampled from an adult in good health and CMV-seronegative. The CDR3 spells CASRPRSGGRGDTQYF. In DNA form, the CDR3 reads TGTGCCAGCAGACCAAGGTCCGGGGGCCGGGGAGATACGCAGTATTTT.